One T cell receptor (beta chain) is described in this entry. TCRdb keeps only in-frame clones here, not all; method: immunoSEQ multiplex PCR. The sample lists 60,000 to 75,000 clones; 84% were seen once. This specimen comes from a study of control samples from healthy donors and cancer patients. The TCR was taken from a man aged 45-65 years in good health. Input material: blood.

The CDR3, as DNA: TGTGCCAGCAGCTTAGGGCCGGGAGTCTCCTACAATGAGCAGTTCTTC. Its translation: CASSLGPGVSYNEQFF. The chain recombines TRBV7-2 with TRBJ2-1, with a weak D call TRBD2 (6 bases). CDR1 SGHTA and CDR2 FQGNSA come from the germline V gene. This CDR3 has 16 amino acids. V lost 1 base to trimming and J lost 0 bases, with 10 bases between them.